This T cell receptor (beta chain) was profiled in a study of shared clonotypes between healthy human individuals. Study summary: Contributing individuals were a couple of females and a few males aged 18 to 49.

Genomic DNA of each subset was evenly split across several immunoSEQ plates. The method was immunoSEQ multiplex PCR; TCRdb's version includes in-frame clones alone and lacks a portion of them. This repertoire shows approximately 720,000 clones, 60% to 80% found once; its top ten account for approximately 1.8%. Trimming took 5 bases from V and 4 from J; bases not matched to a gene: 6. The CDR3 is 15 amino acids. Germline CDR1 reads SGHAT; CDR2 reads FQDESV (reference sequence). Naive CD4+ cells were CD45RA-selected; the remaining cells were memory. The sequence was obtained from a woman in her 30s in good health. Sequencing was done on a sample of memory CD4+ T cells sorted from blood. Subset described: CD45RA-negative fraction. J is TRBJ2-7 and V is TRBV11-1, with TRBD2 matching over 12 bases. DNA of the CDR3: TGTGCCAGCAGCCCTAGCGGGAGGGCCGGGTACGAGCAGTACTTC. This codes for CASSPSGRAGYEQYF.